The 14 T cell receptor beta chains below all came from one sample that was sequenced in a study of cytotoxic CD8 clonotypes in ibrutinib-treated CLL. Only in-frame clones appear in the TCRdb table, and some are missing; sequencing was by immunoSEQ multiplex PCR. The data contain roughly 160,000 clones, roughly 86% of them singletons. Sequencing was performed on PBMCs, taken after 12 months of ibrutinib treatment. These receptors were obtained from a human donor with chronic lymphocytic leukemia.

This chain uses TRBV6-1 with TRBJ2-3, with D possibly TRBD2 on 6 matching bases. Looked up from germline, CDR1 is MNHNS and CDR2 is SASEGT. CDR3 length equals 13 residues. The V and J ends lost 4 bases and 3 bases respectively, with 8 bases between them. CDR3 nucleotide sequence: TGTGCCAGCAGTGGGAGCGGGACAGATACGCAGTATTTT. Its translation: CASSGSGTDTQYF.

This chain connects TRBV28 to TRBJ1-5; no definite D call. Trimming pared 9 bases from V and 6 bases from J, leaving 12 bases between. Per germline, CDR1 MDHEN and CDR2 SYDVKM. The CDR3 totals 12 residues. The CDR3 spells CASLTRRQPQHF. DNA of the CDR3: TGTGCCAGTCTTACCAGGCGTCAGCCCCAGCATTTT.

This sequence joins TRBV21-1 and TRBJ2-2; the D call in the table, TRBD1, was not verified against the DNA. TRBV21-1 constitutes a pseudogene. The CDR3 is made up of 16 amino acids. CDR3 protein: CASSKDGGLGTGELFF. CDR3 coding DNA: TGTGCCAGCAGCAAAGATGGGGGCTTAGGAACCGGGGAGCTGTTTTTT.

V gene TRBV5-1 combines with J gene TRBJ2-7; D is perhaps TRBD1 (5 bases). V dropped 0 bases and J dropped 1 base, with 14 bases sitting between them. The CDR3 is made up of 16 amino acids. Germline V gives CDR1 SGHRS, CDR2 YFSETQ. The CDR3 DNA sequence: TGCGCCAGCAGCTTGGGAACAGGTGCTGGGTCCTACGAGCAGTACTTC. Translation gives CASSLGTGAGSYEQYF.

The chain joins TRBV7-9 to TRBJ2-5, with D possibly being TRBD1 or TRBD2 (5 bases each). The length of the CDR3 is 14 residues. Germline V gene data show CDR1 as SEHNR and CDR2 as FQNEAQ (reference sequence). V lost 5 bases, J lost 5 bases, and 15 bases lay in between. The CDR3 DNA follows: TGTGCCAGCAGCCCTATGGGGGAGTGGGAGACCCAGTACTTC. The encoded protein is CASSPMGEWETQYF.

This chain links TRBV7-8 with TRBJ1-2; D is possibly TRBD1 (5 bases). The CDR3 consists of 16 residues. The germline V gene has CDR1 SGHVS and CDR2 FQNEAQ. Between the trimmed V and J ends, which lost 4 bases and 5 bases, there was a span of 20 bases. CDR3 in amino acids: CASSSRVAAGGYGYTF. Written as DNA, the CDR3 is TGTGCCAGCAGCTCCAGGGTGGCGGCGGGTGGGTATGGCTACACCTTC.

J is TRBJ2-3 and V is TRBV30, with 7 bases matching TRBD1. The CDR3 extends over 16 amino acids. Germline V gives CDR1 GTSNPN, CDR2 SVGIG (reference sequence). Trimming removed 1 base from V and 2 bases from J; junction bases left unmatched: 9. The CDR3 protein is CAWSDARQGITDTQYF. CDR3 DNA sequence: TGTGCCTGGAGTGATGCCCGACAGGGCATCACAGATACGCAGTATTTT.

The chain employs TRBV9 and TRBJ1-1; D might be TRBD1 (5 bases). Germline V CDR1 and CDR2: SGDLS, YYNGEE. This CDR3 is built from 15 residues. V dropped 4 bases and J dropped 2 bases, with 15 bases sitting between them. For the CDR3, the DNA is TGTGCCAGCAGCCCTAGGGGTAATGACAACACTGAAGCTTTCTTT. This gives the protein CASSPRGNDNTEAFF.

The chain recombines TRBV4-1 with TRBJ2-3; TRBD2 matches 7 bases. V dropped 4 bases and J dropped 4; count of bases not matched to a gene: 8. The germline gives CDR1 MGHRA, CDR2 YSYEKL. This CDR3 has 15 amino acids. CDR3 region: CASSLTRGVADTQYF. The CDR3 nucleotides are TGCGCCAGCAGCCTGACCCGGGGGGTGGCAGATACGCAGTATTTT.

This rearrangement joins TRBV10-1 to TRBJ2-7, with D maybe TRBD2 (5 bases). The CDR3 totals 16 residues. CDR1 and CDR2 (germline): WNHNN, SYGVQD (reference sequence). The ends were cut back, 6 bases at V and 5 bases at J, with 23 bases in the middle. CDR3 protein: CASRDEGLRPEDEQYF. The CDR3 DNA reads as TGCGCCAGCAGGGATGAAGGACTTCGCCCGGAGGACGAGCAGTACTTC.

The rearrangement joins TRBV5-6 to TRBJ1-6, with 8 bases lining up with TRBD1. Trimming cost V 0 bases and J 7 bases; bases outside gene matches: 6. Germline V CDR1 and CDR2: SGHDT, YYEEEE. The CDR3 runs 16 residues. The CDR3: CASSLGQGSLNSPLHF. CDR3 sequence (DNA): TGTGCCAGCAGCTTGGGACAGGGGAGTTTGAATTCACCCCTCCACTTT.

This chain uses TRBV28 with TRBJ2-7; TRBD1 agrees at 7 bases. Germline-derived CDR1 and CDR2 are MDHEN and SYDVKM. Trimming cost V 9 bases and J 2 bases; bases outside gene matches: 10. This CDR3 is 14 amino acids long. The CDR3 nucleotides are TGTGCCAGTAATTACCGGGACAGAGCCTACGAGCAGTACTTC. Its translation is CASNYRDRAYEQYF. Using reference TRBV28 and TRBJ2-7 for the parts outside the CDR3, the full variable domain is DVKVTQSSRYLVKRTGEKVFLECVQDMDHENMFWYRQDPGLGLRLIYFSYDVKMKEKGDIPEGYSVSREKKERFSLILESASTNQTSMYLCASNYRDRAYEQYFGPGTRLTVT.

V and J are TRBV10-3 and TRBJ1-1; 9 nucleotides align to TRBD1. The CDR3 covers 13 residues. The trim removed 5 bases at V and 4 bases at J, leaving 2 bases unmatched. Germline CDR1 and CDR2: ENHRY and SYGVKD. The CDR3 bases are TGTGCCATCAGTATACAGGGGGCCACTGAAGCTTTCTTT. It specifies CAISIQGATEAFF.

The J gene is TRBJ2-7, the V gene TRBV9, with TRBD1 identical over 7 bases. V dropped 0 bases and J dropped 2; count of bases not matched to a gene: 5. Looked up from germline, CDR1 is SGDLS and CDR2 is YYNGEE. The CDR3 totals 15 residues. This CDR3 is CASSVDTGAPYEQYF. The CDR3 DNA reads TGTGCCAGCAGCGTAGACACAGGGGCCCCCTACGAGCAGTACTTC.